This TCR beta chain was recovered during a study of cytomegalovirus exposure and HLA in healthy donors. Overall study findings and caveats: The authors later found most CMV-associated TCR beta chains appeared HLA-restricted. There was a cluster of highly shared sequence variants that was likely a sequencing artifact.

Primers for the PCR totalled 60 Vbeta and 13 Jbeta. Method: immunoSEQ multiplex PCR; TCRdb's copy keeps in-frame clones and lacks some. The sample includes under 150,000 clones, 74% of them seen just once. V trimming: 3 bases; J trimming: 2 bases; junction bases outside the gene matches: 11. The length of the CDR3 is 17 residues. Germline CDR1 SGDLS, CDR2 YYNGEE. Note on this clone: Its specificity is not known.

V usage is TRBV9 and J usage is TRBJ1-2, with 9 bases aligning to TRBD1. The TCR was taken from a woman in her 40s in good health and CMV-seropositive. Sequencing was carried out using PBMCs. The CDR3: CASSARDGTGPNYGYTF. The CDR3 coding sequence is TGTGCCAGCAGCGCCAGGGACGGGACAGGGCCAAACTATGGCTACACCTTC.